This T cell receptor beta chain was captured by sequencing in a study of blood T cell repertoires in COVID-19. About the study: Specimens from acute and convalescent COVID-19 originated in the United States, Italy and Spain.

The germline V gene encodes CDR1 SGHDT and CDR2 YYEEEE. The CDR3 extends over 18 amino acids. The V and J ends lost 0 bases and 0 bases, in that order; junction bases with no gene match: 6. As handled by the study authors: Amplification of reference gene primers provided the estimated nucleated cell counts. Using immunoSEQ multiplex PCR, the repertoire was profiled, and TCRdb retains in-frame clones only, with some absent. V, J and clone size reflect that table, while D and trimming were determined from the DNA. The sample lists over 200,000 clones; approximately 80% were seen once. Participants' own reports of clinical history determined their cohort assignment. Two negative PCRs, clearance, or symptom resolution were required of recovered Cohort 3 donors.

This clonotype originated in a man aged 60-69 years who had recovered from COVID-19. The sample taken for sequencing was PBMCs or T cells enriched from blood (not recorded which). The chain links TRBV5-6 to TRBJ2-2; 9 bases fit TRBD1. The CDR3 DNA is TGTGCCAGCAGCTTGGCATGGAGGACAGGGGCGAACACCGGGGAGCTGTTTTTT. This translates into CASSLAWRTGANTGELFF.